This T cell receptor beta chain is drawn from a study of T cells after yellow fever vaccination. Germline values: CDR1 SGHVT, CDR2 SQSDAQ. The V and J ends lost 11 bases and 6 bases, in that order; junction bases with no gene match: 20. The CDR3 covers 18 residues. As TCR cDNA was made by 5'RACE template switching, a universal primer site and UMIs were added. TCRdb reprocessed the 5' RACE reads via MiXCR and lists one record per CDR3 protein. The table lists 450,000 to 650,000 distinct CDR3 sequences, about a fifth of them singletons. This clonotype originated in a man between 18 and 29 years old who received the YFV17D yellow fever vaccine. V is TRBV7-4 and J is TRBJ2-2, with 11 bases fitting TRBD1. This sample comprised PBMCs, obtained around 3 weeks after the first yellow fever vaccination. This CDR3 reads CAFSWLWTGGSVAGELFF. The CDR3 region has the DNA TGTGCCTTCAGCTGGCTATGGACAGGGGGCTCGGTAGCCGGGGAGCTGTTTTTT.